The 17 T cell receptor beta chains reported below all come from one sample, sequenced in a study of cytomegalovirus exposure and HLA in healthy donors. Primers for the PCR totalled 60 Vbeta and 13 Jbeta. TCRdb keeps only in-frame clones here, not all; method: immunoSEQ multiplex PCR. The sample lists a few hundred thousand clones; roughly four fifths were seen once. Sample: PBMCs. The receptor set was obtained from a woman aged 40 to 55 in good health and CMV-seropositive.

The genes are TRBV7-9 and TRBJ1-2; tentatively, D is TRBD1 (6 bases). The germline V gene has CDR1 SEHNR and CDR2 FQNEAQ (reference sequence). CDR3 size: 14 residues. Trimming took off 0 bases at V and 5 bases at J, with 10 bases between the two ends. The CDR3, as DNA: TGTGCCAGCAGCTTAGCAGACAGGAGGTATGGCTACACCTTC. Encoded protein: CASSLADRRYGYTF. Drawing the rest from reference TRBV7-9 and TRBJ1-2, the complete variable domain is DTGVSQNPRHKITKRGQNVTFRCDPISEHNRLYWYRQTLGQGPEFLTYFQNEAQLEKSRLLSDRFSAERPKGSFSTLEIQRTEQGDSAMYLCASSLADRRYGYTFGSGTRLTVV.

The chain joins TRBV14 to TRBJ1-3, with 8 bases lining up with TRBD1. The CDR3 runs 15 residues. CDR1 SGHDN and CDR2 FVKESK come from the germline V gene. Germline trimming cut 5 bases from V and 2 bases from J; bases unmatched to any gene: 5. The CDR3 nucleotides read TGTGCCAGCAGCATTCAGGGGGCTACTGGAAACACCATATATTTT. The encoded protein is CASSIQGATGNTIYF.

The chain combines TRBV9 with TRBJ2-7; D is uncertain. Per the germline V gene, CDR1 is SGDLS and CDR2 is YYNGEE. The CDR3 is made up of 15 amino acids. Trimming cost V 3 bases and J 0 bases, with 13 bases left between them. CDR3 in amino acids: CASSAQAFSSYEQYF. The CDR3 nucleotides read TGTGCCAGCAGCGCCCAAGCGTTTAGCTCCTACGAGCAGTACTTC.

The chain links TRBV2 to TRBJ1-2, with D perhaps matching TRBD1 (6 bases). This CDR3 comprises 11 residues. Looked up from germline, CDR1 is SNHLY and CDR2 is FYNNEI. Trimming took 6 bases from V and 8 from J, leaving 10 bases between them. Here the CDR3 reads CASRAGEGYTF. In DNA, the CDR3 is TGTGCCAGCAGGGCAGGGGAGGGCTACACCTTC.

The CDR3 DNA is TGCGCCAGCAGCTTGGATATAGGGACTAGCGGGAGGGCCAACGAGCAGTACTTC. Its translation is CASSLDIGTSGRANEQYF. V and J are TRBV5-1 and TRBJ2-7; 16 bases align to TRBD2. V shed 0 bases, J shed 5 bases, and the junction held 8 bases outside the gene matches. The CDR3 runs to 18 residues. Germline values: CDR1 SGHRS, CDR2 YFSETQ.

The CDR3 loop is CASSLAASEYNEQFF. The DNA for the CDR3 is TGCGCCAGCAGCTTGGCAGCTAGCGAGTACAATGAGCAGTTCTTC. The chain has TRBV5-1 and TRBJ2-1; the D gene is possibly TRBD2 (6 bases). Trimming removed 0 bases at V and 4 bases at J, with 11 bases between. The CDR3 sequence is 15 residues long. Per the germline V gene, CDR1 is SGHRS and CDR2 is YFSETQ.

This rearrangement joins TRBV5-6 to TRBJ2-5; TRBD2 might be the D (5 bases). The J call may be mistaken, given a closer DNA end match to TRBJ2-7. Germline V CDR1 and CDR2: SGHDT, YYEEEE. There are 12 residues in the CDR3. In DNA form, the CDR3 reads TGTGCCAGCAGCCTCAGGACTGACGAGCAGTACTTC. Amino acids: CASSLRTDEQYF.

The J gene is TRBJ2-2, the V gene TRBV27; maybe TRBD2 (5 bases). The length of the CDR3 is 15 residues. Trimming took off 4 bases at V and 4 bases at J, with 13 bases between the two ends. Germline V gene data show CDR1 as MNHEY and CDR2 as SMNVEV (reference sequence). This CDR3 reads CASSSTTPGTGELFF. The CDR3, as DNA: TGTGCCAGCAGTTCGACTACCCCGGGCACCGGGGAGCTGTTTTTT.

Concerning this clone itself: Mismatch with germline at one junction end may stem from a read error. This CDR3 reads CASSTGQGLTGELFF. The CDR3 DNA sequence: TGTGCTAGCAGCACGGGACAGGGTCTTACCGGGGAGCTGTTTTTT. The chain recombines TRBV7-7 with TRBJ2-2; the match to TRBD1 covers 9 bases. The CDR3 covers 15 residues. Germline V gives CDR1 SSHAT, CDR2 FNYEAQ (reference sequence). The full variable domain, in which reference TRBV7-7 and TRBJ2-2 provide the parts outside the CDR3, is GAGVSQSPRYKVTKRGQDVTLRCDPISSHATLYWYQQALGQGPEFLTYFNYEAQPDKSGLPSDRFSAERPEGSISTLTIQRTEQRDSAMYRCASSTGQGLTGELFFGEGSRLTVL.

This chain connects TRBV11-1 to TRBJ2-7; 11 bases are shared with TRBD1. The CDR3 extends over 14 amino acids. Germline V gene sequence: CDR1 SGHAT, CDR2 FQDESV (reference sequence). V shed 4 bases and J 7 bases; nucleotides not matched to a gene: 6. The CDR3 protein is CASSSDRGRREQYF. The CDR3 bases are TGTGCCAGCAGCTCGGACAGGGGGCGAAGGGAGCAGTACTTC.

The V gene is TRBV10-3, the J gene TRBJ2-7, with a possible D match to TRBD2 (6 bases). The germline V and J ends were trimmed by 6 bases and 1 base, with 13 bases remaining between them. The CDR3 has 14 amino acids. CDR1 and CDR2 (germline): ENHRY, SYGVKD. The CDR3 DNA is TGTGCCATCAGCCCCGGGACTGGTTCCTACGAGCAGTACTTC. Its protein is CAISPGTGSYEQYF.

The chain couples TRBV6-5 to TRBJ2-6, with 9 bases lining up with TRBD1. Germline-derived CDR1 and CDR2 are MNHEY and SVGAGI. V trimming: 2 bases; J trimming: 9 bases; junction bases outside the gene matches: 2. The CDR3 spans 14 residues. This chain's CDR3 is CASSYGGQGNVLTF. The CDR3, as DNA: TGTGCCAGCAGTTACGGGGGACAGGGCAACGTCCTGACTTTC.

This clone showed up just once. The chain joins TRBV7-2 to TRBJ1-2, with TRBD1 matching 8 bases. The V and J ends lost 5 bases and 4 bases, in that order; junction bases with no gene match: 3. In germline, CDR1 is SGHTA, CDR2 FQGNSA. The CDR3 spans 13 residues. The CDR3 spells CASSHTGGYGYTF. The DNA of the CDR3 is TGTGCCAGCAGCCACACAGGGGGCTATGGCTACACCTTC.

The chain couples TRBV6-5 to TRBJ1-5; the D is unclear. The CDR3 loop spans 13 amino acids. Germline-derived CDR1 and CDR2 are MNHEY and SVGAGI. Trimming pared 1 base from V and 9 bases from J, leaving 10 bases between. The CDR3 sequence: CASSYYPGLPQHF. The CDR3 region has the DNA TGTGCCAGCAGTTACTATCCGGGGTTGCCCCAGCATTTT.

This chain links TRBV28 with TRBJ2-3; TRBD2 matches at 9 bases. Trimming cost V 9 bases and J 3 bases; bases outside gene matches: 7. Germline assignment: CDR1 MDHEN and CDR2 SYDVKM. The CDR3 consists of 14 residues. In nucleotides, the CDR3 is TGTGCCAGTCATTATAGCGGGAGTACAGATACGCAGTATTTT. Encoded protein: CASHYSGSTDTQYF.

This sequence joins TRBV5-1 and TRBJ2-1; 8 bases map to TRBD2. Per germline, CDR1 SGHRS and CDR2 YFSETQ. This CDR3 has 16 amino acids. After removal of 4 bases from V and 5 bases from J, the junction contained 11 bases not matched to a gene. The CDR3, as DNA: TGCGCCAGCAGCCCCCGCGAGGCGGGAGGCGACAATGAGCAGTTCTTC. It codes for CASSPREAGGDNEQFF.

The sample holds one count of this clone. The V and J genes are TRBV11-3 and TRBJ2-7; D is possibly TRBD1 (6 bases). The CDR3 loop spans 12 amino acids. Trimming stripped 4 bases from V and 6 bases from J, with 10 bases between. From germline, CDR1 is SGHNT and CDR2 YENEEA. The CDR3 loop is CASSSTGTEQYF. CDR3 bases: TGTGCCAGCAGCTCGACAGGAACCGAGCAGTACTTC.